The clone carrying this TCR beta chain was seen repeatedly, ten times or more. What it binds is unknown. The sample originates from a study of T cells in Graves' hyperthyroidism and ophthalmopathy. Study-wide findings and caveats: Blood also showed most of the thyroid clonotypes that were expanded above 0.001.

Regions amplified from RNA transcripts were the TCR beta CDR3 regions. HTBI primers were used for first-round RT-PCR of the TCR CDR3. MiXCR was run by TCRdb on the multiplex PCR reads, yielding one entry per CDR3 protein. Altogether about 290,000 distinct CDR3 sequences are present, approximately 18% being singletons, with the ten largest covering 39%. Disease duration was under 3 months in the ophthalmopathy patients, who also had a Clinical Activity Score of at least 3 and a NOSPECS grade of at least 4. For the diagnoses, clinical symptoms, serum thyroxine and TRAb, thyroid ultrasound and orbital computed tomography were used. Around 10 ml of fresh peripheral blood supplied the PBMCs. Germline V gene lookup returns CDR1 MNHEY and CDR2 SVGEGT. The length of the CDR3 is 13 residues. Trimming took 6 bases from V and 0 from J, leaving 8 bases between them.

The sequencing sample was made of blood. This clonotype was sampled from a man aged 50-59 years with Graves' ophthalmopathy. The chain combines TRBV6-2 or TRBV6-3 with TRBJ1-1; D remains unclear. The CDR3 here is CASRVVLNTEAFF. The CDR3 DNA reads as TGTGCCAGCAGAGTTGTCCTGAACACTGAAGCTTTCTTT.